Listed below are T cell receptor beta chains from one sample, sequenced in a study of human T cells and chemical hapten exposure. One entry per CDR3 protein, called by TCRdb with MiXCR from the RACE reads. The sample has under 450,000 distinct CDR3 sequences; 4.8% are singletons. The sample in question was whole blood, obtained in connection with sensitization to the hapten diphenylcyclopropenone (DPC). These receptors were collected from a woman between 45 and 65 years old with alopecia areata. Some clones in this sample may be carry-over from other donors' samples. Both conserved end residues are part of each CDR3. Each record gives: D gene, J gene, clone size, V gene, CDR3 protein, CDR3 DNA. The D gene is left open where the match is weak. A row's size may be missing; if present it is once, few, many or a size class.

>.|TRBJ2-5|.|TRBV12-3/TRBV12-4
CASSLALMEGLVQGTQYF
TGTGCCAGCAGTTTAGCGCTAATGGAGGGGCTAGTGCAAGGGACCCAGTACTTC
>TRBD2|TRBJ2-6|.|TRBV19
CASTPGGYGANVLTF
TGTGCCAGTACCCCCGGGGGGTATGGGGCCAACGTCCTGACTTTC
>.|TRBJ2-7|.|TRBV7-9
CASSADRDFRSYEQYF
TGTGCCAGCAGCGCCGACCGGGACTTCCGCTCCTACGAGCAGTACTTC
>.|TRBJ2-7|many|TRBV7-9
CASSPTLKGPEQYF
TGTGCCAGCAGCCCCACCCTAAAAGGGCCCGAGCAGTACTTC
>.|TRBJ2-3|few|TRBV27
CASSPQRGTQYF
TGTGCCAGCAGTCCCCAAAGGGGTACGCAGTATTTT
>.|TRBJ1-2|.|TRBV12-3/TRBV12-4
CASKIGGGLDYGYTF
TGTGCCAGCAAAATTGGGGGGGGCCTTGACTATGGCTACACCTTC
>TRBD2|TRBJ2-3|many|TRBV4-1
CASSFRLAGSTDTQYF
TGCGCCAGCAGCTTTCGACTAGCGGGGAGCACAGATACGCAGTATTTT
>.|TRBJ2-1|many|TRBV19
CASSIALASSYNEQFF
TGTGCCAGTAGTATTGCTCTCGCAAGCTCCTACAATGAGCAGTTCTTC
>TRBD1|TRBJ1-2|many|TRBV6-2/TRBV6-3
CASSWDSNYGYTF
TGTGCCAGCAGTTGGGACAGTAACTATGGCTACACCTTC
>.|TRBJ2-2|many|TRBV5-1
CASSFQDAGTGELFF
TGCGCCAGCAGCTTCCAGGACGCGGGCACCGGGGAGCTGTTTTTT
>.|TRBJ1-1|many|TRBV5-4
CASSFRGALNTEAFF
TGTGCCAGCAGCTTTCGGGGGGCATTGAACACTGAAGCTTTCTTT
>.|TRBJ2-3|.|TRBV12-3/TRBV12-4
CASSLNIGGAQTDTQYF
TGTGCCAGCAGCTTAAATATAGGGGGGGCGCAGACAGATACGCAGTATTTT
>.|TRBJ1-4|many|TRBV12-3/TRBV12-4
CASSPREEKLFF
TGTGCCAGCAGTCCGAGAGAGGAAAAACTGTTTTTT
>TRBD1|TRBJ2-1|.|TRBV11-2
CASSFPGTGANEQFF
TGTGCCAGCAGCTTCCCCGGGACAGGGGCCAATGAGCAGTTCTTC
>TRBD1|TRBJ2-7|few|TRBV7-9
CASTAGTGDEQYF
TGTGCCAGTACCGCCGGGACAGGGGACGAGCAGTACTTC
>.|TRBJ1-2|many|TRBV28
CASLPADNYGYTF
TGTGCCAGCCTTCCGGCGGACAACTATGGCTACACCTTC
>.|TRBJ1-5|many|TRBV29-1
CSVGGSNQPQHF
TGCAGCGTTGGAGGGAGCAATCAGCCCCAGCATTTT
>.|TRBJ2-7|.|TRBV29-1
CSAQSSSYEQYF
TGCAGCGCCCAAAGCAGCTCCTACGAGCAGTACTTC
>TRBD2|TRBJ2-7|few|TRBV15
CATSRGTSGSYEQYF
TGTGCCACCAGCAGAGGGACTAGCGGGAGCTACGAGCAGTACTTC
>TRBD2|TRBJ2-7|many|TRBV3-1
CASSQTSDKQYF
TGTGCCAGCAGCCAAACTAGCGACAAGCAGTACTTC
>TRBD1|TRBJ1-5|few|TRBV12-3/TRBV12-4
CASSLAGGFNQPQHF
TGTGCCAGCAGTTTAGCAGGGGGCTTCAATCAGCCCCAGCATTTT
>TRBD2|TRBJ2-1|many|TRBV24-1
CATSAVLSGRGEQFF
TGTGCCACCAGTGCTGTCCTTAGCGGGAGAGGTGAGCAGTTCTTC
>TRBD1|TRBJ2-7|.|TRBV12-3/TRBV12-4
CASSLVGTVSYEQYF
TGTGCCAGCAGTTTAGTCGGGACAGTCAGCTACGAGCAGTACTTC
>.|TRBJ1-5|.|TRBV12-3/TRBV12-4
CASSLAAYSNQPQHF
TGTGCCAGCAGTTTAGCGGCCTATAGCAATCAGCCCCAGCATTTT
>.|TRBJ2-2|.|TRBV11-1
CASSRQSAGELFF
TGTGCCAGCAGCCGACAGTCCGCCGGGGAGCTGTTTTTT
>TRBD1|TRBJ2-6|.|TRBV27
CASSLGTVVSGANVLTF
TGTGCCAGCAGTTTGGGGACAGTGGTCTCTGGGGCCAACGTCCTGACTTTC
>TRBD2|TRBJ2-1|many|TRBV10-3
CAISDPLAANEQFF
TGTGCCATCAGTGACCCCCTAGCGGCCAATGAGCAGTTCTTC
>TRBD1|TRBJ2-6|.|TRBV27
CASSQGDRAGANVLTF
TGTGCCAGCAGCCAAGGAGACAGGGCTGGGGCCAACGTCCTGACTTTC
>.|TRBJ1-1|many|TRBV6-5
CASSYDPLLLILFF
TGTGCCAGCAGTTACGACCCGCTGCTGTTGATTTTATTCTTT
>.|TRBJ1-5|many|TRBV10-3
CAISADGGNQPQHF
TGTGCCATCAGCGCGGATGGTGGCAATCAGCCCCAGCATTTT
>.|TRBJ2-1|many|TRBV28
CASSYRQNYNEQFF
TGTGCCAGCAGTTACAGACAAAACTACAATGAGCAGTTCTTC
>.|TRBJ1-2|.|TRBV20-1
CSASTNQGYGYTF
TGCAGTGCTAGTACTAATCAGGGATATGGCTACACCTTC
>.|TRBJ2-3|many|TRBV5-1
CASSSWTGTDTQYF
TGCGCCAGCAGCTCCTGGACAGGCACAGATACGCAGTATTTT
>TRBD2|TRBJ2-1|.|TRBV9
CASSAPGGKSYNEQFF
TGTGCCAGCAGTGCACCGGGAGGCAAATCCTACAATGAGCAGTTCTTC
>.|TRBJ2-3|.|TRBV29-1
CSVVYGLTDTQYF
TGCAGCGTTGTCTACGGCCTCACAGATACGCAGTATTTT
>.|TRBJ2-5|many|TRBV7-9
CASSSPVGRKETQYF
TGTGCCAGCAGCTCTCCCGTCGGGCGGAAAGAGACCCAGTACTTC
>TRBD2|TRBJ2-5|.|TRBV7-9
CASSFPTSGGQETQYF
TGTGCCAGCAGCTTCCCGACTAGCGGAGGACAAGAGACCCAGTACTTC
>.|TRBJ1-1|many|TRBV28
CASSTASGPEVEAFF
TGTGCCAGCAGCACTGCTTCGGGCCCTGAAGTTGAAGCTTTCTTT
>.|TRBJ1-2|.|TRBV20-1
CSASRDPYYGYTF
TGCAGTGCTAGCAGGGATCCGTACTATGGCTACACCTTC
>.|TRBJ1-1|many|TRBV7-9
CASRSQSNTEAFF
TGTGCCAGCAGATCACAGTCGAACACTGAAGCTTTCTTT
>TRBD2|TRBJ2-7|.|TRBV9
CASGREDGYEQYF
TGTGCCAGCGGGAGGGAGGACGGGTACGAGCAGTACTTC
>TRBD1|TRBJ2-3|few|TRBV29-1
CSVEAGQGVYTQYF
TGCAGCGTTGAAGCAGGACAGGGGGTATATACGCAGTATTTT
>.|TRBJ2-2|many|TRBV4-1
CASSQERGTNTGELFF
TGCGCCAGCAGCCAAGAGCGGGGCACTAACACCGGGGAGCTGTTTTTT
>.|TRBJ2-5|few|TRBV5-6
CASSLDHEETQYF
TGTGCCAGCAGCTTGGACCACGAAGAGACCCAGTACTTC
>.|TRBJ1-5|many|TRBV5-6
CASSRDRNQPQHF
TGTGCCAGCTCCAGGGACCGAAATCAGCCCCAGCATTTT
>TRBD1|TRBJ1-5|few|TRBV5-5
CASSTRQGLGQHF
TGTGCCAGCAGCACCCGACAGGGCTTGGGCCAGCATTTT
>TRBD1|TRBJ2-5|.|TRBV12-3/TRBV12-4
CASSLYRGEETQYF
TGTGCCAGCAGTTTATACAGGGGGGAAGAGACCCAGTACTTC
>.|TRBJ1-4|many|TRBV7-8
CASSPTERDEKLFF
TGTGCCAGCAGCCCGACAGAAAGGGATGAAAAACTGTTTTTT
>.|TRBJ2-3|many|TRBV5-1
CASSVATSPETDTQYF
TGCGCCAGCAGCGTTGCAACCTCCCCCGAAACAGATACGCAGTATTTT
>TRBD2|TRBJ2-3|many|TRBV7-2
CASSASSGRAGTDTQYF
TGTGCCAGCAGCGCATCTAGCGGGAGGGCCGGGACAGATACGCAGTATTTT
>.|TRBJ2-1|many|TRBV29-1
CSVPGPGSYNEQFF
TGCAGCGTCCCCGGCCCAGGGTCCTACAATGAGCAGTTCTTC
>TRBD1|TRBJ1-1|few|TRBV12-3/TRBV12-4
CASTLRDSTEAFF
TGTGCCAGCACCTTAAGGGACAGCACTGAAGCTTTCTTT
>.|TRBJ2-7|.|TRBV5-6
CASSFRHLAYEQYF
TGTGCCAGCAGCTTCCGGCACTTAGCCTACGAGCAGTACTTC
>.|TRBJ1-4|many|TRBV29-1
CSVDGGRGNEKLFF
TGCAGCGTGGACGGGGGTCGGGGAAATGAAAAACTGTTTTTT